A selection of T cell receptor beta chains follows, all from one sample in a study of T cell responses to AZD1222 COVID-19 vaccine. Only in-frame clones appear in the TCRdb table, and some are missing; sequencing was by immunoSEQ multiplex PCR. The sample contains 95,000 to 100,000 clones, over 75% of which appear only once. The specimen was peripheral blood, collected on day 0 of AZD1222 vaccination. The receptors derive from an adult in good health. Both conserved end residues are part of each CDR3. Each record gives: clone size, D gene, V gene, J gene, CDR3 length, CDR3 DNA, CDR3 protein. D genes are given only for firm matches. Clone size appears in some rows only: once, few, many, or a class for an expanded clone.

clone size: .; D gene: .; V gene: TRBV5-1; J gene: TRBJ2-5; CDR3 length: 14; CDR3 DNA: TGCGCCAGCAGCTTGTGGGGGCCAGGCGAGACCCAGTACTTC; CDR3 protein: CASSLWGPGETQYF
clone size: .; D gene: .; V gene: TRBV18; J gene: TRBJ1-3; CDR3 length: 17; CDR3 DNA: TGTGCCAGCTCACCCCTATTGACAGTTACCTCTGGAAACACCATATATTTT; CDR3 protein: CASSPLLTVTSGNTIYF
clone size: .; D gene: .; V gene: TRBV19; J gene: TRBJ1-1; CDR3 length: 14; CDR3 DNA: TGTGCCAGTAAGTTGGGGCACAGTAGCCCTGAAGCTTTCTTT; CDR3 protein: CASKLGHSSPEAFF
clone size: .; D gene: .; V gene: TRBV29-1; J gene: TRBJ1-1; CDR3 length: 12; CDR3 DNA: TGCAGCGTTGTCGAAGGTTGGACTGAAGCTTTCTTT; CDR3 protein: CSVVEGWTEAFF
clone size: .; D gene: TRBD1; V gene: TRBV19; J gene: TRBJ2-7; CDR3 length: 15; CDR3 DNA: TGTGCCAGTAGTATCCGGGACAGGGGGACCTACGAGCAGTACTTC; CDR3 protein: CASSIRDRGTYEQYF
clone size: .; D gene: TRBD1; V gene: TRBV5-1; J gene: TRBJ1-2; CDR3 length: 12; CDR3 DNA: TGCGCCAGCAGCTGGGGACAGGACGGCTACACCTTC; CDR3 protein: CASSWGQDGYTF
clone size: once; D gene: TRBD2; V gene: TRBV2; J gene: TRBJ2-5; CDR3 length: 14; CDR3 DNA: TGTGCCAGCAGTGATCGGACTAGCCGAGAGACCCAGTACTTC; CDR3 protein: CASSDRTSRETQYF
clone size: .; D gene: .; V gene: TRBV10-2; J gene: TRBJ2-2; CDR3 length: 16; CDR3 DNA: TGCGCCAGCAGTGAGCTAAAGGGAATGACCACCGGGGAGCTGTTTTTT; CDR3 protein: CASSELKGMTTGELFF
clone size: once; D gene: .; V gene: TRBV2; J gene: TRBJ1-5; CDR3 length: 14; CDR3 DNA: TGTGCCAGCAGTGTTGAAGGGGGCAATCAGCCCCAGCATTTT; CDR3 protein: CASSVEGGNQPQHF
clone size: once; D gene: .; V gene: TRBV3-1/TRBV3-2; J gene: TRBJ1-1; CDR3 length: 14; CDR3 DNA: TGTGCCAGCAGCCTAACGGGGGGGAACACTGAAGCTTTCTTT; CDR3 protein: CASSLTGGNTEAFF
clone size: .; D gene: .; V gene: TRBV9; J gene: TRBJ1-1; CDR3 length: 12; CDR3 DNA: TGTGCCAGCAGCGTAGTATTGGGTGAAGCTTTCTTT; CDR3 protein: CASSVVLGEAFF
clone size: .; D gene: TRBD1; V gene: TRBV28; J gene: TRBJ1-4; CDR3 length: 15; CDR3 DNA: TGTGCCAGCACTCGGACAGGACCTCCAAATGAAAAACTGTTTTTT; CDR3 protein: CASTRTGPPNEKLFF
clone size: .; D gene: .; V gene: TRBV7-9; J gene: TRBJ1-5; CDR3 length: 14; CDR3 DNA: TGTGCCAGCAGCTTCGGCGGTCCGGATCAGCCCCAGCATTTT; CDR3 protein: CASSFGGPDQPQHF
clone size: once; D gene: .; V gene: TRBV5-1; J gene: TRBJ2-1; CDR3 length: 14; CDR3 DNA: TGCGCCAGCAGCTTGGGGTGGGAGTCCAATGAGCAGTTCTTC; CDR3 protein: CASSLGWESNEQFF
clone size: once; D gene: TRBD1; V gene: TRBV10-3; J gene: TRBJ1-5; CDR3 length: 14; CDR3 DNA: TGTGCCATCAGTGAACGACAGGGAGGACAGCCCCAGCATTTT; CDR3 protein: CAISERQGGQPQHF
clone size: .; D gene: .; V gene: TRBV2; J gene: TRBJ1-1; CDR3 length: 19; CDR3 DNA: TGTGCCAGCAGTGACCCTCTCTCAGGGGCGCATCGGACCCACACTGAAGCTTTCTTT; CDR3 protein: CASSDPLSGAHRTHTEAFF